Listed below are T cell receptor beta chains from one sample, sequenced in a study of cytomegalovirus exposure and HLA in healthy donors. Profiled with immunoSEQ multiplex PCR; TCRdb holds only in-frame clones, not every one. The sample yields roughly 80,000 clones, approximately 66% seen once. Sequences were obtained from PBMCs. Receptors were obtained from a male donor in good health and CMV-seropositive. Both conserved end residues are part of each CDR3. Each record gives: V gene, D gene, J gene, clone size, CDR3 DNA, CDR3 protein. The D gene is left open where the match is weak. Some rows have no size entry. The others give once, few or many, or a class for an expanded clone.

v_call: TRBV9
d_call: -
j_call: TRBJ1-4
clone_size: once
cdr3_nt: TGTGCCAGCAGCGTAGTCGGGGGTACTAATGAAAAACTGTTTTTT
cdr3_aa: CASSVVGGTNEKLFF

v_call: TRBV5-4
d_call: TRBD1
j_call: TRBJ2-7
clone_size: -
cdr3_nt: TGTGCCAGCAGCATCCAGGGGGTGCCCGAGCAGTACTTC
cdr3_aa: CASSIQGVPEQYF

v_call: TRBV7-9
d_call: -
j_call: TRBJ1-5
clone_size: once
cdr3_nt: TGTGCCAGCAGCTTAGAGGGAGGGTATCAGCCCCAGCATTTT
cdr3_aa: CASSLEGGYQPQHF

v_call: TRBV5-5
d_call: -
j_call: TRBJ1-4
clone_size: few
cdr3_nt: TGTGCCAGCAGCTTAGCCTCTAATGAAAAACTGTTTTTT
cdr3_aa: CASSLASNEKLFF

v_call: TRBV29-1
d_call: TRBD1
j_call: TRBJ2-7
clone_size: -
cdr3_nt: TGCAGCGTTGTTGGGACAGGGGTCTCCTACGAGCAGTACTTC
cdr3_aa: CSVVGTGVSYEQYF

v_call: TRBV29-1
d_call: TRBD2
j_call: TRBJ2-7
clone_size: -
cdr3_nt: TGCAGCGTTCACACCGGGACTAGCGGGAGGATGTCCTACGAGCAGTACTTC
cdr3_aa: CSVHTGTSGRMSYEQYF

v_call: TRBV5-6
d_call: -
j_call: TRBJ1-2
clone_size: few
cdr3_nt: TGTGCCAGCAGCTCTAAGACGGAGGGGAGTTATGGCTACACCTTC
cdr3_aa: CASSSKTEGSYGYTF

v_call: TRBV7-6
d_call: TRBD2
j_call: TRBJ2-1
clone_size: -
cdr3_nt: TGTGCCAGCAGCTCTCTAGCGGGAGGGGCCTACAATGAGCAGTTCTTC
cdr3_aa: CASSSLAGGAYNEQFF

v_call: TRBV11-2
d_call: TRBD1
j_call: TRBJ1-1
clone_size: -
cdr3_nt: TGTGCCACCGGGGACAGGGTGGGCCCTGAAGCTTTCTTT
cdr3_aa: CATGDRVGPEAFF

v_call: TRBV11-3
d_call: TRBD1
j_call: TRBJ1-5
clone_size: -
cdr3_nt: TGTGCCAGCAGGTTGGACAGGGTAAGCAATCAGCCCCAGCATTTT
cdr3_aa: CASRLDRVSNQPQHF

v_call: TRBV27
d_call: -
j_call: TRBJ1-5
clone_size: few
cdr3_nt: TGTGCCAGCAGGTCACTAGGGGGGGGGCAGCCCCAGCATTTT
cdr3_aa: CASRSLGGGQPQHF

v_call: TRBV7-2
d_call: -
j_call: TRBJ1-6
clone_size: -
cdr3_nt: TGTGCCAGCAGCTTAAGCCCCGGGTTTAATTCACCCCTCCACTTT
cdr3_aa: CASSLSPGFNSPLHF

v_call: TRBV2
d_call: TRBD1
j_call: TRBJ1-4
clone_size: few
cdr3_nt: TGTGCCAGCAGGGTGGACAGGGTTGGGAGGGAAAAACTGTTTTTT
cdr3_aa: CASRVDRVGREKLFF

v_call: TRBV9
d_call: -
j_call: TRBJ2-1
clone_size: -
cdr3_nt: TGTGCCAGCAGCGTAGATCCTACCCGCTCCTACAATGAGCAGTTCTTC
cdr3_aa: CASSVDPTRSYNEQFF

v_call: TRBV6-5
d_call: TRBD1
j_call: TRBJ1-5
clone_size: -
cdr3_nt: TGTGCCAGCAGTCGGGACAGGAGTCGAAATCAGCCCCAGCATTTT
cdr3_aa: CASSRDRSRNQPQHF

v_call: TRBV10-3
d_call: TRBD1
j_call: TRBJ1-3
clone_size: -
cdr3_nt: TGTGCCATCAGTGAGTCTCCAGGGGGCTCTGGAAACACCATATATTTT
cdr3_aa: CAISESPGGSGNTIYF

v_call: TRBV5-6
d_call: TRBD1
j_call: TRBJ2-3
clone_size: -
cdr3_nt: TGTGCCAGCAGCTTGGGACAGGGTACGCAGTATTTT
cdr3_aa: CASSLGQGTQYF

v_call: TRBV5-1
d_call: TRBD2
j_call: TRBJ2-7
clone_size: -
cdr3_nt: TGCGCCAGCAGGGGACTAGCGGGGGTCTCCTACGAGCAGTACTTC
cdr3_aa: CASRGLAGVSYEQYF